The 12 T cell receptor beta chains below come from one sample, sequenced in a study of molecular identifiers for immune sequencing clone quantification. Using its own MiXCR run on the PCR reads, TCRdb lists one record per CDR3 protein. The table lists 460,000 or so distinct CDR3 sequences, 20% to 25% of them singletons. Source material: naive CD8+ T cells from blood, with Jurkat cell RNA spiked in. The subset was: FACS-sorted CD8+CD4-CCR7+CD45RA+ naive T cells. The receptors derive from a human donor in good health. Some libraries in this study had Jurkat cell RNA spiked in.

This clonotype was detected ten times or more. J is TRBJ2-7 and V is TRBV28, with TRBD1 matching 8 bases. Germline lookup yields CDR1 MDHEN and CDR2 SYDVKM. J was trimmed by 1 base and V by 6 bases; bases with no gene match: 8. The CDR3 runs 15 residues. The chain's CDR3 is CASSIRGLRSYEQYF. CDR3 coding DNA: TGTGCCAGCAGCATCAGGGGGCTGAGGTCCTACGAGCAGTACTTC. The whole variable domain, remainder taken from reference TRBV28 and TRBJ2-7, is DVKVTQSSRYLVKRTGEKVFLECVQDMDHENMFWYRQDPGLGLRLIYFSYDVKMKEKGDIPEGYSVSREKKERFSLILESASTNQTSMYLCASSIRGLRSYEQYFGPGTRLTVT.

As concerns this clonotype: An end of the junction does not agree with germline; a read error may underlie this. The chain couples TRBV12-3 or TRBV12-4 to TRBJ2-7; 8 nucleotides match TRBD1. This CDR3 has 14 residues. CDR3 in amino acids: CASSPTGVSYGQYF. For the CDR3, the DNA is TGTGCCAGCAGTCCGACAGGGGTGAGCTACGGGCAGTACTTC.

This clonotype was recorded many times. This rearrangement joins TRBV7-9 to TRBJ1-1; 8 bases agree with TRBD1. Germline CDR1 is SEHNR and CDR2 is FQNEAQ (reference sequence). After removal of 5 bases from V and 1 base from J, the junction contained 9 bases not matched to a gene. The CDR3 spans 16 residues. The CDR3 sequence is CASSPQTGEKNTEAFF. Written as DNA, the CDR3 is TGTGCCAGCAGCCCACAGACAGGGGAGAAGAACACTGAAGCTTTCTTT.

This clonotype was found many times. The rearrangement uses TRBV12-3 or TRBV12-4 and TRBJ2-1; no clear D. The ends were cut back, 4 bases at V and 3 bases at J, with 10 bases in the middle. The CDR3 totals 14 residues. The CDR3 spells CASSSRAVYNEQFF. CDR3 bases: TGTGCCAGCAGTTCCCGGGCCGTCTACAATGAGCAGTTCTTC.

The table lists this clonotype with many counts. CDR3: CAWSEGAWVHETQYF. CDR3 nucleotide sequence: TGTGCCTGGAGTGAAGGGGCCTGGGTGCACGAGACCCAGTACTTC. This chain links TRBV30 with TRBJ2-5; D is possibly TRBD1 (5 bases). The CDR3 covers 15 residues. Germline CDR1 and CDR2: GTSNPN and SVGIG (reference sequence). The V and J ends lost 1 base and 5 bases respectively, with 17 bases between them.

The chain uses TRBV7-9 and TRBJ1-1, with 7 bases lining up with TRBD1. V lost 2 bases, J lost 2 bases, and 11 bases stayed unmatched. CDR1 is SEHNR and CDR2 is FQNEAQ in the germline V gene (reference sequence). The CDR3 length is 17 residues. In DNA, the CDR3 is TGTGCCAGCAGCTTAATACCCGGGACAGAACCAAACACTGAAGCTTTCTTT. Protein: CASSLIPGTEPNTEAFF.

This clonotype was seen at least ten times. V gene TRBV20-1 combines with J gene TRBJ2-7, with 9 bases aligning to TRBD1. V shed 1 base and J 1 base; nucleotides not matched to a gene: 5. The CDR3 sequence is 15 residues long. Germline V gives CDR1 DFQATT, CDR2 SNEGSKA (reference sequence). The CDR3 coding sequence is TGCAGTGCTAGAGTCTTACAGGGGGCATCCTACGAGCAGTACTTC. Its protein is CSARVLQGASYEQYF.

The chain combines TRBV7-2 with TRBJ2-7; 10 positions agree with TRBD2. In germline, CDR1 is SGHTA, CDR2 FQGNSA. The V and J ends lost 7 bases and 2 bases, in that order; junction bases with no gene match: 11. CDR3 length equals 16 residues. The CDR3 DNA is TGTGCCAGCACCCCGCCCCCAACTAGCGGGGCCTACGAGCAGTACTTC. Residues: CASTPPPTSGAYEQYF.

This clonotype occurred once. The chain recombines TRBV24-1 with TRBJ2-3; TRBD2 aligns across 7 bases. Trimming took 4 bases from V and 0 from J; bases not matched to a gene: 9. The CDR3 consists of 17 residues. In germline, CDR1 is KGHDR, CDR2 SFDVKD. The CDR3 coding sequence is TGTGCCACCAGTGACACAAACCGGGGGGTTAGCACAGATACGCAGTATTTT. Protein: CATSDTNRGVSTDTQYF.

Comment on this clonotype: The germline gene is not matched at one end of the junction; a read error may be the cause. The rearrangement joins TRBV7-7 to TRBJ2-7, with 8 bases fitting TRBD2. The CDR3 has 17 residues. Per germline, CDR1 SSHAT and CDR2 FNYEAQ (reference sequence). The CDR3 reads CASSLRAGEAPAYEQYF. The DNA of the CDR3 is TGTGCTAGCAGCTTAAGAGCGGGAGAGGCTCCGGCCTACGAGCAGTACTTC.

This clonotype was seen more than once but under ten times. The chain is built from TRBV30 and TRBJ2-7, with 7 positions matching TRBD2. J lost 3 bases, V lost 2 bases, and 4 bases had no gene match. The V gene's germline CDR1 is GTSNPN and CDR2 SVGIG (reference sequence). CDR3 length: 13 amino acids. The CDR3 sequence: CAWSYGGNYEQYF. The CDR3 DNA reads TGTGCCTGGAGTTACGGGGGGAACTACGAGCAGTACTTC.

This clonotype has ten or more counts. This chain links TRBV24-1 with TRBJ2-1; TRBD2 aligns across 9 bases. V trimming: 2 bases; J trimming: 2 bases; junction bases outside the gene matches: 6. CDR1 KGHDR and CDR2 SFDVKD come from the germline V gene. The CDR3 length is 17 residues. CDR3 residues: CATSDSLLAGPYNEQFF. DNA of the CDR3: TGTGCCACCAGTGATTCCCTCCTAGCGGGACCCTACAATGAGCAGTTCTTC.